The source of this T cell receptor (beta chain) is a study of blood T cell repertoires in COVID-19. The trim removed 4 bases at V and 0 bases at J, leaving 6 bases unmatched. Germline assignment: CDR1 SGHRS and CDR2 YFSETQ. The CDR3 is made up of 18 amino acids. Sequencing used immunoSEQ multiplex PCR; TCRdb keeps in-frame clones, though not all of them. The sample includes just under 350,000 clones, around 80% of them seen just once. Sequenced sample: peripheral blood. This sequence was found in a young man with active or convalescent COVID-19. V usage is TRBV5-1 and J usage is TRBJ2-1; 14 bases are shared with TRBD2. The CDR3: CASSTMGLAGASYNEQFF. The DNA for the CDR3 is TGCGCCAGCAGCACAATGGGACTAGCGGGGGCCTCCTACAATGAGCAGTTCTTC.